This passage covers 8 T cell receptor beta chains from one sample sequenced in a study of blood T cell repertoires in COVID-19 (dated by TCRdb to about 2020). The library was made by the immunoSEQ multiplex PCR assay. TCRdb obtained this table from immuneACCESS and retained in-frame rearrangements with V and J assigned. These tables miss some clones; where compared with another copy, unresolved V genes account for less than half of the shortfall, and the remainder is unexplained. This sample comprises roughly 350,000 clones, 87% of them detected only once. The top ten clones comprise about 6% of the sample. Sequencing was done on a sample of peripheral blood. These receptor sequences come from a woman aged 50 to 60 with COVID-19, enrolled during active disease.

V usage is TRBV5-1 and J usage is TRBJ2-5; 8 bases are shared with TRBD1. Germline assignment: CDR1 SGHRS and CDR2 YFSETQ. The trim removed 0 bases at V and 3 bases at J, leaving 7 bases unmatched. The CDR3 loop spans 16 amino acids. The CDR3 DNA reads as TGCGCCAGCAGCTTGGATGGACAGGGAGGAAAAGAGACCCAGTACTTC. Amino acid sequence: CASSLDGQGGKETQYF.

The chain recombines TRBV27 with TRBJ1-6; perhaps TRBD1 as D (6 bases). V was pared by 3 bases and J by 5 bases, with 20 bases between. Germline loops: CDR1 MNHEY, CDR2 SMNVEV (reference sequence). CDR3 length equals 18 residues. This chain's CDR3 is CASSFGFGQYADNSPLHF. The CDR3 DNA reads TGTGCCAGCAGTTTCGGGTTTGGACAGTACGCAGATAATTCACCCCTCCACTTT.

The V call is TRBV6-5, the J call TRBJ1-1; TRBD1 might be the D (5 bases). CDR1 and CDR2 (germline): MNHEY, SVGAGI. This CDR3 has 14 residues. Trimming took off 6 bases at V and 5 bases at J, with 16 bases between the two ends. CDR3 in DNA: TGTGCCAGCAGCCCCCTAGGGGCCGTTACTGAAGCTTTCTTT. This gives the protein CASSPLGAVTEAFF.

The chain carries TRBV4-1 and TRBJ1-1, with 8 nucleotides matching TRBD1. The V gene end was trimmed by 2 bases and the J gene end by 4 bases; junction bases not matched to a gene: 3. The germline V gene encodes CDR1 MGHRA and CDR2 YSYEKL. CDR3 length: 14 residues. CDR3 loop: CASSQMDRATEAFF. The CDR3 bases are TGCGCCAGCAGCCAAATGGACAGGGCCACTGAAGCTTTCTTT.

The V gene is TRBV19, the J gene TRBJ1-1; 9 bases align to TRBD1. The CDR3 has 15 residues. The V and J ends lost 4 bases and 10 bases, in that order; junction bases with no gene match: 13. CDR1 LNHDA and CDR2 SQIVND come from the germline V gene (reference sequence). The CDR3 loop is CASSNKPGQGGLAFF. The CDR3 nucleotides read TGTGCCAGTAGTAACAAGCCGGGACAGGGCGGCTTAGCTTTCTTT.

This clone showed up just a few times. V usage is TRBV6-6 and J usage is TRBJ1-6; D is perhaps TRBD1 (5 bases). The V end lost 1 base, the J end lost 6 bases, and 10 bases lay between the germline ends. The CDR3 runs 15 residues. Germline loops: CDR1 MNHNY, CDR2 SVGAGI (reference sequence). The CDR3 DNA is TGTGCCAGCAGTTACTTAGGGGCCGGTAATTCACCCCTCCACTTT. It translates to CASSYLGAGNSPLHF.

The chain uses TRBV27 and TRBJ1-3; D may be TRBD1 (6 bases). V shed 4 bases and J shed 2 bases, with 9 bases lying between them. Germline V gene sequence: CDR1 MNHEY, CDR2 SMNVEV (reference sequence). This CDR3 has 14 residues. CDR3 nucleotide sequence: TGTGCCAGCAGTTCACGGGACACTGGAAACACCATATATTTT. This sequence encodes CASSSRDTGNTIYF.

V gene TRBV3-1 (or the pseudogene TRBV3-2) combines with J gene TRBJ2-3; D is unclear. The CDR3 has 13 residues. Germline V gene lookup returns CDR1 LGHDT and CDR2 YNNKEL (reference sequence). V was clipped by 5 bases and J by 1 base, with 7 bases between them. CDR3 in amino acids: CASSFSGTDTQYF. CDR3 DNA sequence: TGTGCCAGCAGCTTTTCTGGCACAGATACGCAGTATTTT.